This T cell receptor beta chain originates from a study of blood T cell repertoires in COVID-19 (dated by TCRdb to about 2020). As for the study more broadly: Collaborator samples came from the United States, Italy and Spain and covered acute and convalescent phases of COVID-19. The dataset comprised deeply sampled blood TCRbeta repertoires from subjects exposed to, actively infected with, or recovered from COVID-19. The material from the prospective study consisted of cDNA or gDNA derived from T cells, B-cell-depleted T cells, or PBMCs. The sample metadata nearly always contained a de-identified subject ID, COVID-19 status, age in years and sex. The repertoires were released in a freely available public database meant as a resource for research on the immune response to SARS-CoV-2. Samples came from the ongoing ImmuneRACE study (first 160 participants) plus 1,254 subjects from 6 global collaborators. Where HLA class I and class II types were available, the types were taken from metadata supplied by the sample provider, not from assay-based typing. Findings and caveats that apply to the study as a whole: How much clinical and demographic metadata was included differed by source and by participant, and the metadata was provided uncurated.

For this clone: The specificity of this receptor is unknown. No much larger clonotype is one base removed from it; base qualities were not supplied.

The immunoSEQ Assay, a bias-controlled multiplex PCR, was used to amplify TCRbeta CDR3 regions from genomic DNA. In the source study's methods: Nucleated cell counts per sample were estimated from amplification of reference gene primers within the assay. Sequence reads were collapsed and filtered to measure the absolute abundance of every unique TCRbeta CDR3 rearrangement. For each sample, productive Simpson clonality was calculated as the square root of Simpson's diversity index over productive rearrangements. TCRdb took this table from immuneACCESS and kept in-frame rearrangements with V and J called. Such tables lack part of the clones; where checked against another copy, unresolved V genes explain under half of the gap, and the rest is unexplained. V and J calls plus clone size are reproduced from that table; the DNA served to infer D and trimming. Counted in this sample were about 160,000 clones; around four fifths of them appeared once. Together, the top ten hold approximately 3% of the sample.

From cysteine to phenylalanine, the CDR3 is 18 amino acids long. Only CDR3 DNA remains: 54 bases, in frame from the first base. V and J are trimmed by 5 bases and 1 base, and the gene matches miss 15 bases of the junction. The germline V gene encodes CDR1 ENHRY and CDR2 SYGVKD. Whole blood was collected in K2EDTA tubes by collaborating institutions according to the institutions' own protocols. For TCRbeta analysis, collaborators shipped samples in one of three forms: frozen whole blood, isolated PBMCs, or DNA extracted from either of those sample types. The clonotype originates from a man aged 70 or older with acute or convalescent COVID-19. Sequenced material: peripheral blood. The receptor chain draws on TRBV10-3 and TRBJ2-5; 8 bases in the junction line up with TRBD2. The base sequence is TGTGCCATCAGTACTCCGCGGTTGGCGGGAGGCCTCCAAGAGACCCAGTACTTC. Translated, this is CAISTPRLAGGLQETQYF.